The 6 T cell receptor beta chains below come from one sample, sequenced in a study of blood T cell repertoires in COVID-19 (dated by TCRdb to 2020 to 2021). Library preparation employed the immunoSEQ multiplex PCR assay. Drawn from immuneACCESS, this table holds only the in-frame rearrangements with V and J called that TCRdb kept. Clones are partly lost; checked studies trace under half to an unresolved V gene and leave the rest unexplained. The sample table lists 150,000 to 200,000 clones, about 79% of them with a count of one. Together, the top ten hold around 24% of the sample. The sample taken for sequencing was peripheral blood. Source of these receptors: a woman between 65 and 79 years old with acute or convalescent COVID-19.

The chain employs TRBV25-1 and TRBJ2-7; D might be TRBD1 (6 bases). With 4 bases removed from V and 7 bases from J, the gap between germline ends came to 20 bases. This CDR3 is 15 amino acids long. Germline V lookup: CDR1 MGHDK, CDR2 SYGVNS. CDR3 bases: TGTGCCAGCAGTGCTGCAGGGGCCGGTTTGAGGGAGCAGTACTTC. Encoded protein: CASSAAGAGLREQYF.

The rearrangement links TRBV12-3 or TRBV12-4 to TRBJ2-1; 13 bases are shared with TRBD2. With V trimmed by 4 bases and J by 9 bases, 0 bases remained unmatched. The CDR3 covers 13 residues. The CDR3 DNA follows: TGTGCCAGCAGTTGGACTAGCGGGGGTGAGCAGTTCTTC. Translated, it gives CASSWTSGGEQFF.

This clone occurred once. The chain recombines TRBV7-9 with TRBJ2-7; 8 nucleotides align to TRBD2. This CDR3 has 13 amino acids. V shed 5 bases and J 2 bases; nucleotides not matched to a gene: 2. Germline-derived CDR1 and CDR2 are SEHNR and FQNEAQ (reference sequence). CDR3 DNA sequence: TGTGCCAGCAGCAGTAGCGGGACCTACGAGCAGTACTTC. As protein: CASSSSGTYEQYF.

This clone was seen more than once but under ten times. The V and J genes are TRBV5-6 and TRBJ2-7; 9 bases match TRBD1. V dropped 4 bases and J dropped 6; count of bases not matched to a gene: 5. Germline values: CDR1 SGHDT, CDR2 YYEEEE. The CDR3 loop spans 13 amino acids. Here the CDR3 reads CASSRDRVGEQYF. The CDR3 coding sequence is TGTGCCAGCAGCCGGGACAGGGTAGGCGAGCAGTACTTC.

J is TRBJ2-5 and V is TRBV27, with 9 bases aligning to TRBD2. Germline CDR1 and CDR2: MNHEY and SMNVEV (reference sequence). J was trimmed by 1 base and V by 5 bases; bases with no gene match: 8. The CDR3 runs to 16 residues. The CDR3 nucleotides are TGTGCCAGCAGTCCGAGACTAGCGGAGATCCAAGAGACCCAGTACTTC. Translated, it gives CASSPRLAEIQETQYF.

This sequence joins TRBV4-2 and TRBJ2-1; weak D call: TRBD1 (5 bases). Trimming removed 1 base at V and 7 bases at J, with 11 bases between. Germline lookup yields CDR1 LGHNA and CDR2 YNFKEQ. CDR3 length equals 14 residues. The CDR3 bases are TGTGCCAGCAGCCAAGGGCAGGGAAGGAATGAGCAGTTCTTC. Translating gives CASSQGQGRNEQFF.